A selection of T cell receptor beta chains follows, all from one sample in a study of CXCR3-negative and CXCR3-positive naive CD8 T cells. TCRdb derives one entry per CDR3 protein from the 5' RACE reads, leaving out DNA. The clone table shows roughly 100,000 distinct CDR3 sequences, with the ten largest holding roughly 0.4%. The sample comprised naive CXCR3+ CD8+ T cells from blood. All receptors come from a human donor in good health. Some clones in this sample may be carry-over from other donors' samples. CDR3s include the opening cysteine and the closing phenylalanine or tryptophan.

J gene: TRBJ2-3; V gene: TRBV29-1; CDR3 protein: CSVAGLAFADTQYF
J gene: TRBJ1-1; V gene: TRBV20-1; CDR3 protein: CSAIFQGYRRTEAFF
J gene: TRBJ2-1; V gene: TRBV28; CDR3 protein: CASSLFSSDNEQFF
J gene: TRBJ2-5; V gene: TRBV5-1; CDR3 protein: CASSGGLAGVEETQYF
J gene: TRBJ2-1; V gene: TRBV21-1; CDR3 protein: CASSSDGASDEQFF
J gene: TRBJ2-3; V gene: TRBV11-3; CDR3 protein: CASSPLEKVSTDTQYF
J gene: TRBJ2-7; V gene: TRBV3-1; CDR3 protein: CASSHHRREEQYF
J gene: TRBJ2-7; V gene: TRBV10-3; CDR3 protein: CAISPTGGFYEQYF
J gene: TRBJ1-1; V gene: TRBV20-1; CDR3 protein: CSARDLQNTEAFF
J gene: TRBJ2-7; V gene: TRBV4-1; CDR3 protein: CASSQDTVTSYEQYF
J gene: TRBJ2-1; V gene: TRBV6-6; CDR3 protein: CASRAGGREFF
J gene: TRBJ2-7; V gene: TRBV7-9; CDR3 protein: CASSLPDRGLSEQYF
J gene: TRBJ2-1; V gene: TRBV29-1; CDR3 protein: CSVEDWFVTGGYNEQFF
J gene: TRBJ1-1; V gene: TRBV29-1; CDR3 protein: CSVEDPTTRGPEAFF
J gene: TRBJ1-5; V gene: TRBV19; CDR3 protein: CASSSWTENQPQHF
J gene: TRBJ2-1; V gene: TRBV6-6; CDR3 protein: CASSYSRYNEQFF
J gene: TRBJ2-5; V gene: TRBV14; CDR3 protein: CASSQAVAGGKYQETQYF
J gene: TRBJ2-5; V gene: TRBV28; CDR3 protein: CASSPPSGWGETQYF
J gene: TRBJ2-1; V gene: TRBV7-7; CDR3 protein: CASSSTLADLNEQFF
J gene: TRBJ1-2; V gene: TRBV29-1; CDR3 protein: CSSLPILGYGYTF
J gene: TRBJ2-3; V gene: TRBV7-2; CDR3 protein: CASNGGGTDTQYF
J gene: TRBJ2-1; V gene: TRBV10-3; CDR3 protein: CAISGDRENEQFF
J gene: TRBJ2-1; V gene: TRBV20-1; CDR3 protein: CSARDRSSGEYNEQFF
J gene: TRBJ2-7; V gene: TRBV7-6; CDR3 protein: CASSTGQGAAYEQYF
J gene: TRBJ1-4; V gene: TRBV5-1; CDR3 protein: CASSLGQGVRTNEKLFF
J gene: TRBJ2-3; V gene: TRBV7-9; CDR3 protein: CASSSLPTSGGDTQYF
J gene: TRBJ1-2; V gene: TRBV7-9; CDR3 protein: CASSLSGTGGYGYTF
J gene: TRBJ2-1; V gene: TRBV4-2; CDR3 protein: CASSPRSYNEQFF
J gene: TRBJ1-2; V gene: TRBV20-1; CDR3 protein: CSARPAFRSGSQLRGYTF
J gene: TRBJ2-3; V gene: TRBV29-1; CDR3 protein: CSVGDPGTDTQYF
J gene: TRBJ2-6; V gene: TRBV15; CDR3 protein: CATSRDISGANVLTF
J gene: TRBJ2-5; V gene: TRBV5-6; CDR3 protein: CASSSQGVETQYF
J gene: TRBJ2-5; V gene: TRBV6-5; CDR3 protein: CASTPRAGYLAGEETQYF
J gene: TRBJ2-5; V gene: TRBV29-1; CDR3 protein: CSVEGLEETQYF
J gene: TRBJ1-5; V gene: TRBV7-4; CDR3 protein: CASRTQGGGGDCRNQPQHF
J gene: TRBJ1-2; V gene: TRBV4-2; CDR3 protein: CASSQDVRALGYGYTF
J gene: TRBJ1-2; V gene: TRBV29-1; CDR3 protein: CSAEDRVNGYTF